Below, 28 T cell receptor beta chains from the same sample are listed, as sequenced in a study of T cell repertoires in cytomegalovirus infection (dated by TCRdb to between 2018 and 2021). The reads were generated on an Illumina HiSeq 1500. TCRdb redid the processing of the public reads, applying fastp at Q25 and MiXCR, and retained in-frame beta chains. Each entry merges the rows of one CDR3 protein and shows their most common DNA and genes. For this sample the table gives hundreds of thousands of distinct CDR3 sequences, of which 25% to 35% were detected only once. Around 20% of the sample is taken by the ten largest. These receptors lack a known antigen. The label giving this sample's treatment or condition can be read as: in vitro stimulation with specific CMV peptide epitopes to enrich CMV-specific T cells. The sample was cultured PBMCs, taken from culture after CMV antigen stimulation. The receptors come from a human donor in good health (CMV status not recorded). Some clones in this sample may be carry-over from other donors' samples.

Many counts were recorded for this clonotype. This rearrangement joins TRBV7-7 to TRBJ1-2; D call uncertain. The germline V gene encodes CDR1 SSHAT and CDR2 FNYEAQ (reference sequence). CDR3 size: 13 residues. V lost 5 bases and J 8 bases, leaving 15 bases between the germline ends. CDR3 bases: TGTGCCAGCAGCCTCCGGGAGCCGTCGGGCTACACCTTC. Its protein product is CASSLREPSGYTF.

This clonotype is a singleton in its sample. J is TRBJ2-2 and V is TRBV6-5; D may be TRBD1 or TRBD2 (5 bases each). V was shortened by 4 bases and J by 4 bases, with 13 bases between the two germline ends. The CDR3 has 15 residues. Germline values: CDR1 MNHEY, CDR2 SVGAGI. The CDR3 sequence: CASSSRDLSTGELFF. The CDR3 nucleotides read TGTGCCAGCAGTTCCCGGGACCTATCCACCGGGGAGCTGTTTTTT.

This chain links TRBV11-2 with TRBJ1-2; tentatively, D is TRBD1 (5 bases). V lost 1 base to trimming and J lost 6 bases, with 18 bases between them. CDR3 size: 16 residues. Germline CDR1 is SGHAT and CDR2 is FQNNGV. The CDR3, as DNA: TGTGCCAGCAGCTTAGGCCGAATACGGGGGTTTGATGGCTACACCTTC. As protein: CASSLGRIRGFDGYTF.

The rearrangement links TRBV30 to TRBJ1-1; D is uncertain. Trimming stripped 1 base from V and 7 bases from J, with 10 bases between. In germline, CDR1 is GTSNPN, CDR2 SVGIG (reference sequence). This CDR3 spans 12 amino acids. As DNA, the CDR3 is TGTGCCTGGAGTGGGAGGTCTGTTGAAGCTTTCTTT. Its translation: CAWSGRSVEAFF.

This clonotype was counted at least ten times. CDR3 in DNA: TGTGCCAGCAGCATAGGACAGGGGGCCGGACAGCCCCAGCATTTT. This gives the protein CASSIGQGAGQPQHF. The V gene is TRBV7-8, the J gene TRBJ1-5; 11 nucleotides align to TRBD1. The germline V gene encodes CDR1 SGHVS and CDR2 FQNEAQ. J lost 7 bases, V lost 5 bases, and 7 bases had no gene match. The CDR3 is 15 residues long.

The chain joins TRBV7-2 to TRBJ2-7, with 7 bases lining up with TRBD2. The CDR3 is made up of 15 amino acids. Unmatched junction bases numbered 11, after V lost 4 bases and J lost 5 bases. The germline V gene encodes CDR1 SGHTA and CDR2 FQGNSA. The DNA for the CDR3 is TGTGCCAGCAGCTCCTCCTGGCGGGAGAGGAACGAGCAGTACTTC. Translation: CASSSSWRERNEQYF.

This clonotype was seen a few times. The chain joins TRBV5-4 to TRBJ2-5; D perhaps matches TRBD1 (5 bases). V was trimmed by 8 bases and J by 4 bases, leaving 21 bases between them. The CDR3 is 15 residues long. The germline gives CDR1 SGHNT, CDR2 YYREEE (reference sequence). CDR3: CASGVVMGPGETQYF. CDR3 nucleotide sequence: TGTGCCAGTGGGGTTGTAATGGGGCCAGGAGAGACCCAGTACTTC.

The table lists this clonotype with a few counts. This chain joins TRBV29-1 and TRBJ1-2; D is ambiguous. Between the trimmed V and J ends, which lost 4 bases and 8 bases, there was a span of 5 bases. CDR3 size: 9 residues. CDR1 is SQVTM and CDR2 is ANQGSEA in the germline V gene. The CDR3 here is CSVVEGYTF. The CDR3 coding sequence is TGCAGCGTTGTTGAGGGCTACACCTTC.

V and J are TRBV28 and TRBJ1-3, with 10 bases lining up with TRBD1. J gave up 8 bases and V 6 bases, and 4 bases lay outside the gene matches. The germline gives CDR1 MDHEN, CDR2 SYDVKM. CDR3 length: 13 residues. This chain's CDR3 is CASRTGGADTIYF. The CDR3 DNA follows: TGTGCCAGCAGGACAGGGGGCGCGGACACCATATATTTT.

This clonotype occurred many times. The J gene is TRBJ2-5, the V gene TRBV6-1, with 11 bases fitting TRBD2. Germline V gene lookup returns CDR1 MNHNS and CDR2 SASEGT. The CDR3 is 18 residues long. The J segment lost 1 base and the V segment lost 5 bases, leaving 12 bases of the junction unmatched. The CDR3 DNA is TGTGCCAGCAGTTGGGGGGGGACTAGCGGAACCCTCCAAGAGACCCAGTACTTC. This translates into CASSWGGTSGTLQETQYF.

This clonotype was detected many times. The J gene is TRBJ1-5, the V gene TRBV20-1, with D tentatively TRBD1 (6 bases). Deletions cut 5 bases from V and 4 bases from J, with 15 bases between. The CDR3 has 14 amino acids. Germline loops: CDR1 DFQATT, CDR2 SNEGSKA (reference sequence). The CDR3 DNA reads as TGCAGTGCTGACCGGGACACACCTAATCAGCCCCAGCATTTT. As protein: CSADRDTPNQPQHF.

CDR3 loop: CASSQKGGKGTDTQYF. The CDR3 DNA sequence: TGTGCCAGCAGCCAAAAAGGGGGAAAGGGCACAGATACGCAGTATTTT. The chain couples TRBV5-4 to TRBJ2-3; D perhaps matches TRBD1 (6 bases). Trimming cost V 4 bases and J 1 base, with 16 bases left between them. This CDR3 is built from 16 residues. Germline V gene lookup returns CDR1 SGHNT and CDR2 YYREEE (reference sequence).

This clonotype was seen ten or more times. The chain joins TRBV12-3 or TRBV12-4 to TRBJ2-3, with D unresolved. The germline V and J ends were trimmed by 7 bases and 6 bases, with 8 bases remaining between them. The CDR3 loop spans 11 amino acids. CDR3 DNA sequence: TGTGCCAGCACCCGGACGGATACGCAGTATTTT. Protein sequence: CASTRTDTQYF.

This clonotype was detected many times. This chain links TRBV7-2 with TRBJ2-7; TRBD2 matches at 11 bases. Germline V gene sequence: CDR1 SGHTA, CDR2 FQGNSA. This CDR3 is built from 16 residues. V gave up 6 bases and J gave up 0 bases; unmatched junction bases: 7. CDR3 bases: TGTGCCAGCAGACTTTCTAGCGGGAGGTACTCCTACGAGCAGTACTTC. Translated: CASRLSSGRYSYEQYF.

This clonotype was seen only a few times. The chain uses TRBV10-3 and TRBJ2-7, with 8 bases matching TRBD1. Germline loops: CDR1 ENHRY, CDR2 SYGVKD. With V trimmed by 9 bases and J by 0 bases, 4 bases remained unmatched. There are 13 residues in the CDR3. The CDR3 here is CAMRTGSSYEQYF. The CDR3 bases are TGTGCCATGCGGACAGGGTCCTCCTACGAGCAGTACTTC.

The chain has TRBV7-6 and TRBJ1-5; no clear D gene. The CDR3 runs 14 residues. The germline gives CDR1 SGHVS, CDR2 FNYEAQ. The V end lost 1 base, the J end lost 4 bases, and 8 bases lay between the germline ends. In DNA form, the CDR3 reads TGTGCCAGCAGCTTAGGTAACGGGAATCAGCCCCAGCATTTT. Amino acids: CASSLGNGNQPQHF.

The rearrangement uses TRBV3-1 and TRBJ1-6, with 9 bases identical to TRBD1. This CDR3 spans 14 amino acids. J was trimmed by 9 bases and V by 2 bases; bases with no gene match: 2. Germline CDR1 is LGHDT and CDR2 is YNNKEL (reference sequence). CDR3 in amino acids: CASSQTQGASPLHF. The CDR3, as DNA: TGTGCCAGCAGCCAAACACAGGGGGCTTCACCCCTCCACTTT.

The rearrangement joins TRBV7-9 to TRBJ1-5, with 8 bases matching TRBD1. Germline-derived CDR1 and CDR2 are SEHNR and FQNEAQ (reference sequence). The CDR3 is 21 amino acids. J was trimmed by 0 bases and V by 4 bases; bases with no gene match: 20. The CDR3 protein is CASSSPLPRDRTEYSNQPQHF. In DNA, the CDR3 is TGTGCCAGCAGCTCCCCGCTCCCTCGGGACAGGACCGAATATAGCAATCAGCCCCAGCATTTT.

This clonotype was detected only a few times. V usage is TRBV7-6 and J usage is TRBJ2-2; 9 bases align to TRBD2. Germline CDR1 reads SGHVS; CDR2 reads FNYEAQ. The CDR3 has 16 amino acids. The J segment lost 1 base and the V segment lost 5 bases, leaving 5 bases of the junction unmatched. CDR3 loop: CASSQSGGRNTGELFF. The CDR3 DNA is TGTGCCAGCAGCCAGAGCGGGGGGAGGAACACCGGGGAGCTGTTTTTT.

The chain couples TRBV6-5 to TRBJ1-3; possible D gene TRBD1, 5 bases. Germline values: CDR1 MNHEY, CDR2 SVGAGI. The length of the CDR3 is 19 residues. V was pared by 5 bases and J by 0 bases, with 23 bases between. The CDR3: CASSPAAPGATFSGNTIYF. In DNA, the CDR3 is TGTGCCAGCAGTCCAGCGGCCCCTGGGGCCACATTCTCTGGAAACACCATATATTTT.

The chain combines TRBV12-3 or TRBV12-4 with TRBJ2-7; D assignment may be TRBD1 or TRBD2 (5 bases each). The CDR3 loop spans 14 amino acids. The germline V and J ends were trimmed by 6 bases and 1 base, with 13 bases remaining between them. Here the CDR3 DNA reads TGTGCCAGCAGCCAACTTTGGGGGTCCTACGAGCAGTACTTC. Its protein product is CASSQLWGSYEQYF.

This clonotype has a handful of counts. CDR3 bases: TGCGCCAGCAGCCAAGATCACGTTCGGGTGGGTGCCTACGAGCAGTACTTC. Encoded protein: CASSQDHVRVGAYEQYF. The chain links TRBV4-3 to TRBJ2-7; D not resolved. CDR3 size: 17 residues. In germline, CDR1 is LGHNA, CDR2 YSLEER. Trimming took 0 bases from V and 2 from J, leaving 17 bases between them.

This rearrangement joins TRBV28 to TRBJ2-6, with D perhaps TRBD2 (6 bases). This CDR3 is 16 amino acids long. Trimming took off 6 bases at V and 0 bases at J, with 12 bases between the two ends. Germline V gene sequence: CDR1 MDHEN, CDR2 SYDVKM. This CDR3 is CASSGTGTSGANVLTF. CDR3 nucleotides: TGTGCCAGCAGCGGGACTGGAACCTCTGGGGCCAACGTCCTGACTTTC.

The rearrangement uses TRBV27 and TRBJ1-2, with D uncertain. The CDR3 contains 14 residues. Trimming took 3 bases from V and 4 from J, leaving 12 bases between them. Germline V gene sequence: CDR1 MNHEY, CDR2 SMNVEV (reference sequence). The CDR3 loop is CASSLAGTTYGYTF. The CDR3 nucleotides are TGTGCCAGCAGTTTGGCCGGAACAACCTATGGCTACACCTTC.

This clonotype was seen only a few times. The V gene is TRBV11-3, the J gene TRBJ1-5; no reliable D call. The CDR3 spans 17 residues. Trimming took off 0 bases at V and 0 bases at J, with 12 bases between the two ends. The germline CDR1 and CDR2 sequences are SGHNT and YENEEA. CDR3 DNA sequence: TGTGCCAGCAGCTTAGACCCTCATAAGTTTAGCAATCAGCCCCAGCATTTT. Its protein is CASSLDPHKFSNQPQHF.

The chain recombines TRBV29-1 with TRBJ2-3; maybe TRBD2 (7 bases). Germline V gene lookup returns CDR1 SQVTM and CDR2 ANQGSEA. The CDR3 is 13 amino acids. Trimming pared 4 bases from V and 6 bases from J, leaving 14 bases between. The CDR3 sequence: CSVADRTRDTQYF. The CDR3 DNA is TGCAGCGTTGCCGACAGGACTAGGGATACGCAGTATTTT.

This clonotype was recorded at least ten times. This rearrangement joins TRBV7-9 to TRBJ1-5; D is ambiguous. The CDR3 has 16 residues. V was clipped by 1 base and J by 7 bases, with 17 bases between them. Looked up from germline, CDR1 is SEHNR and CDR2 is FQNEAQ (reference sequence). The CDR3 nucleotides read TGTGCCAGCAGCTTAGATTACAACGTCAATCCACAGCCCCAGCATTTT. Encoded protein: CASSLDYNVNPQPQHF.

V and J are TRBV4-1 and TRBJ1-4; 8 bases align to TRBD1. The germline V gene has CDR1 MGHRA and CDR2 YSYEKL. J was trimmed by 4 bases and V by 4 bases; bases with no gene match: 5. The CDR3 length is 15 residues. The CDR3 nucleotides are TGCGCCAGCAGCCCCCGGGACAGGAGTAATGAAAAACTGTTTTTT. Translating gives CASSPRDRSNEKLFF.